A single sample is the source of the 5 T cell receptor beta chains below, sequenced in a study of T cells in Graves' hyperthyroidism and ophthalmopathy. The investigators amplified TCR beta CDR3 regions from RNA transcripts. HTBI primers were the set used in a first-round RT-PCR of the TCR CDR3. A single record per CDR3 protein comes from TCRdb applying MiXCR to the multiplex PCR reads. The sample records approximately 100,000 distinct CDR3 sequences, about 37% being singletons. Material: peripheral blood or thyroid tissue (not recorded which). These receptors were obtained from a woman aged 30 to 39 with Graves' hyperthyroidism.

Worth noting for this clonotype: Germline is not matched at one junction end, which may reflect a read error. V gene TRBV20-1 combines with J gene TRBJ1-1, with D possibly matching TRBD1 (5 bases). From germline, CDR1 is DFQATT and CDR2 SNEGSKA (reference sequence). The CDR3 sequence is 12 residues long. The CDR3 DNA reads TGCAGTGCTATCATCCCAGGGACTGGAGCTTTCTTT. Amino acids: CSAIIPGTGAFF.

This clonotype was detected ten times or more. This chain connects TRBV18 to TRBJ1-5; 9 nucleotides line up with TRBD1. CDR3 length: 15 residues. Germline lookup yields CDR1 KGHSH and CDR2 LQKENI. The V gene end was trimmed by 5 bases and the J gene end by 4 bases; junction bases not matched to a gene: 6. The CDR3 DNA follows: TGTGCCAGCTCAACAGGGGGCTTCGGTAATCAGCCCCAGCATTTT. This translates into CASSTGGFGNQPQHF.

This clonotype showed up just a few times. This rearrangement joins TRBV28 to TRBJ2-7; 8 nucleotides line up with TRBD1. V shed 4 bases, J shed 3 bases, and the junction held 5 bases outside the gene matches. The CDR3 runs 14 residues. Per the germline V gene, CDR1 is MDHEN and CDR2 is SYDVKM. This CDR3 reads CASSSDRVNYEQYF. The CDR3 DNA sequence: TGTGCCAGCAGTTCGGACAGGGTCAACTACGAGCAGTACTTC.

The sample holds many counts of this clonotype. The chain's CDR3 is CASSLRGSNYGYTF. CDR3 coding DNA: TGTGCCAGCAGCCTGCGGGGTAGTAACTATGGCTACACCTTC. The chain combines TRBV5-6 with TRBJ1-2, with no clear D. Germline V gene sequence: CDR1 SGHDT, CDR2 YYEEEE. V gave up 4 bases and J gave up 1 base, with 11 bases separating them. The CDR3 spans 14 residues.

About this clonotype itself: A read error may account for a junction end that differs from germline. The V and J genes are TRBV7-9 and TRBJ1-5; D call uncertain. In germline, CDR1 is SEHNR, CDR2 FQNEAQ (reference sequence). The CDR3 is 15 residues long. The CDR3: CASSLYDPNTGAQHF. CDR3 bases: TGCGCCAGCAGCTTATACGACCCGAACACCGGGGCCCAGCATTTT.